A selection of T cell receptor beta chains follows, all from one sample in a study of OX40 agonist ivuxolimab in advanced cancers. Libraries were prepared by immunoSEQ multiplex PCR; TCRdb keeps only in-frame clonotypes and omits some of them. The sample holds 76,000 or so clones, about 82% seen once. The sequenced sample was CD4+ or CD8+ T cells sorted from blood, obtained in a trial of the OX40 agonist ivuxolimab. Receptors were obtained from an adult with an advanced solid tumor such as melanoma, head and neck, liver or kidney cancer. CDR3s include the opening cysteine and the closing phenylalanine or tryptophan. A D gene is named only where the DNA matches it firmly. Rows may omit the clone size; those that give it use once, few, many or a size class.

clone size	V gene	J gene	D gene	CDR3 DNA	CDR3 protein
.	TRBV7-2	TRBJ1-3	TRBD1	TGTGCCAGCAGCCCGCAGGGGGCTGGAAACACCATATATTTT	CASSPQGAGNTIYF
.	TRBV29-1	TRBJ2-5	.	TGCAGCGTCCTAAAAGGGGTGGGAGAGACCCAGTACTTC	CSVLKGVGETQYF
.	TRBV12-5	TRBJ1-2	.	TGTGCTAGTGGTTTTGACCGGGGGGCGGGTGGCTACACCTTC	CASGFDRGAGGYTF
.	TRBV5-6	TRBJ2-2	TRBD1	TGTGCCAGCAGCTCCAGGGGGCCCGGGGAGCTGTTTTTT	CASSSRGPGELFF
.	TRBV19	TRBJ1-1	TRBD1	TGTGCCAGTAGTATGGGCCCAGGGGGCGCTTACACTGAAGCTTTCTTT	CASSMGPGGAYTEAFF
.	TRBV11-2	TRBJ2-5	.	TGTGCCAGCAGCGCGGGACTCCAAGAGACCCAGTACTTC	CASSAGLQETQYF
.	TRBV7-2	TRBJ1-1	TRBD1	TGTGCCAGCAGCCGAGGACAGGTAGGCACTGAAGCTTTCTTT	CASSRGQVGTEAFF
.	TRBV11-2	TRBJ2-7	.	TGTGCCAGCAGCACAGCCTACGAGCAGTACTTC	CASSTAYEQYF
.	TRBV12-1	TRBJ1-2	.	TGTGCCAGCAGCTTTGCGATAGGGGGCGCCTATGGCTACACCTTC	CASSFAIGGAYGYTF
once	TRBV7-2	TRBJ1-2	TRBD1	TGTGCCAGCAGCTCCAACCGGGACAGCCTTGGAGGCTACACCTTC	CASSSNRDSLGGYTF
once	TRBV6-1	TRBJ2-5	TRBD1	TGTGCCAGCAGTGTCGGACAGGGGAGAGAGACCCAGTACTTC	CASSVGQGRETQYF
.	TRBV9	TRBJ1-2	.	TGTGCCAGCAGCCAGGAGAACTATGGCTACACCTTC	CASSQENYGYTF
.	TRBV7-9	TRBJ2-3	.	TGTGCCAGCAGCAAAGCGGCCCTACTAGGGGCAGATACGCAGTATTTT	CASSKAALLGADTQYF
.	TRBV6-6	TRBJ2-3	.	TGTGCCAGCAGTATCGGGGGTAGCACAGATACGCAGTATTTT	CASSIGGSTDTQYF
.	TRBV7-6	TRBJ2-5	TRBD2	TGTGCCAGCAGCTTATCTAGCGGGTACCAAGAGACCCAGTACTTC	CASSLSSGYQETQYF
.	TRBV5-5	TRBJ1-2	.	TGTGCCAGCAGCTTCGGACAAGCCGGGGCGTGGTATGGCTACACCTTC	CASSFGQAGAWYGYTF
.	TRBV7-2	TRBJ1-6	.	TGTGCCAGCAGCTCCTCAATAGGGTTTAGCTCACCCCTCCACTTT	CASSSSIGFSSPLHF
.	TRBV10-1	TRBJ1-4	.	TGCGCCAGCCGGCAAGGAGGAGATGAAAAACTGTTTTTT	CASRQGGDEKLFF
.	TRBV7-2	TRBJ1-5	.	TGTGCCAGCAGCTCCCTCGGGGCCGGGGGCGGAGGGGATCAGCCCCAGCATTTT	CASSSLGAGGGGDQPQHF
.	TRBV30	TRBJ2-2	.	TGTGCCTGGAGTGTAGATCAGAACCCCGGGGAGCTGTTTTTT	CAWSVDQNPGELFF
once	TRBV15	TRBJ1-3	.	TGTGCCACCAGCAGAGACCCAGGGGCTGGAAACACCATATATTTT	CATSRDPGAGNTIYF
.	TRBV11-2	TRBJ1-3	TRBD1	TGTGCCAGCAGGGTGACAGGGCTCTCGGGAAACACCATATATTTT	CASRVTGLSGNTIYF
.	TRBV5-1	TRBJ1-4	.	TGCGCCAGCAGCTTGGTTGCAGGCCGGGAAAAACTGTTTTTT	CASSLVAGREKLFF
.	TRBV14	TRBJ2-1	.	TGTGCCAGCAGCCAAGGGGGGCTAGCGGCGAGGGAGCAGTTCTTC	CASSQGGLAAREQFF
once	TRBV6-5	TRBJ1-1	.	TGTGCCAGCAGTTCCGTCCCGGGGAACACTGAAGCTTTCTTT	CASSSVPGNTEAFF
.	TRBV7-2	TRBJ2-1	TRBD2	TGTGCCAGCAGCTACCGACTAGCGGGGGGGCTTAGTGAGCAGTTCTTC	CASSYRLAGGLSEQFF
.	TRBV7-2	TRBJ2-3	TRBD1	TGTGCCAGCAGCGGACAGGGCACAGATACGCAGTATTTT	CASSGQGTDTQYF
.	TRBV30	TRBJ2-1	TRBD2	TGTGCCGGGAGCGGGCAACGGGGGGGGGAGCGCAATGAGCAGTTCTTC	CAGSGQRGGERNEQFF
.	TRBV7-9	TRBJ2-2	.	TGTGCCAGCAGCGTCGGAGGAGGGCTAGCGACCGGGGAGCTGTTTTTT	CASSVGGGLATGELFF
few	TRBV6-6	TRBJ1-2	TRBD1	TGTGCCAGCAGTTGGGACAGGGATGGCTATGGCTACACCTTC	CASSWDRDGYGYTF
.	TRBV29-1	TRBJ1-2	.	TGCAGCGTTGGCCTACTAAGGACCCTGGATGGCTACACCTTC	CSVGLLRTLDGYTF
few	TRBV4-2	TRBJ2-7	TRBD1	TGTGCCAGCAGCCGAACCGGGACAGCTCGAGGAGAGCAGTACTTC	CASSRTGTARGEQYF
.	TRBV19	TRBJ1-2	TRBD1	TGTGCCACCATAATCGACGGGCAGGGGGCGTCCGGCTACACCTTC	CATIIDGQGASGYTF
.	TRBV5-1	TRBJ1-2	.	TGCGCCAGCAGCTTGGGGACAGCGTCATATGGCTACACCTTC	CASSLGTASYGYTF
.	TRBV4-2	TRBJ2-1	TRBD2	TGTGCCAGCAGCCAAGGTGGTCTAGCGGGGCACAATGAGCAGTTCTTC	CASSQGGLAGHNEQFF
few	TRBV4-2	TRBJ2-1	.	TGTGCCAGCAGCCAAGCTGAGGGGCTTACCGACAATGAGCAGTTCTTC	CASSQAEGLTDNEQFF
.	TRBV5-1	TRBJ2-2	.	TGCGCCAGCAGCTTCGGCAGGGCGGGCACCGGGGAGCTGTTTTTT	CASSFGRAGTGELFF
.	TRBV7-9	TRBJ2-2	TRBD2	TGTGCCAGCAGCCCCCGGACTAGCGGGACGAACACCGGGGAGCTGTTTTTT	CASSPRTSGTNTGELFF
.	TRBV9	TRBJ1-2	TRBD1	TGTGCCAGCAGCGTTATGAGACAGGGGGGAGGCTACACCTTC	CASSVMRQGGGYTF